This T cell receptor beta chain was retrieved from a study of shared clonotypes between healthy human individuals. Overall study: A donor's plate count was three for CD4 naive and three for CD4 memory; CD8 naive had two and CD8 memory one. Study outcomes and limitations: The expectation was that sequencing depth would affect clonotype sharing among donors.

Sequencing was performed with immunoSEQ multiplex PCR; in TCRdb, only in-frame clones are kept and a portion is missing. The sample shows approximately 2,000,000 clones, 90% to 95% of them seen only once. Note on this clone: Its specificity is not known.

The CDR3 spans 15 residues. V dropped 2 bases and J dropped 5; count of bases not matched to a gene: 2. CDR1 is MGHRA, CDR2 YSYEKL, per germline. CD8 cells regarded as naive lacked CD45RO, were positively chosen for CCR7, and omitted terminally differentiated effector memory CD45RA+ cells. Sequencing input: naive CD8+ T cells from PBMCs. The chain combines TRBV4-1 with TRBJ2-1; 11 positions match TRBD1. This sequence originates from a young man in good health. Some clones in this sample may be carry-over from other donors' samples. The CDR3 protein is CASSQPGQGDNEQFF. CDR3 DNA sequence: TGCGCCAGCAGCCAACCGGGACAGGGGGACAATGAGCAGTTCTTC.